What follows is one T cell receptor beta chain and its context. The antigen it binds to is not known. No much larger clone is present one base from it, and per-base qualities are unavailable. Using the deep immunoSEQ assay, TCR CDR3 regions were amplified from genomic DNA by multiplex PCR. Extracted genomic DNA from each cell subset was spread evenly across all wells of several immunoSEQ 96-well plates, with each plate serving as a replicate. For sorted subsets, approximately 200 ng of genomic DNA, equivalent to 25,000 to 35,000 T cell genomes, went into each replicate PCR. The purified libraries were quantified using a Qubit 3.0 fluorometer, sized with a Bioanalyzer 2100, and then quantified again using the KAPA Library Quantification kit. A separate single-read 150-cycle Illumina NextSeq 550 flow cell was used to sequence each immunoSEQ 96-well plate. The authors' pipeline ran thus. Because the immunoSEQ output held only junctional sequences and lacked quality scores, the filtering could not match the filtering applied to full-length reads. To assign V/J genes and CDR3, sequences were annotated using PyIR, a Python wrapper for IgBLAST v1.9, with IMGT germline references. Reads were removed for weak V/J assignments (E-value above 1e-6), missing CDR3, stop codons, out-of-frame junctions, or ambiguous translated residues. V3J clonotypes were defined as sequences sharing an identical inferred V gene, J gene, and CDR3 amino acid sequence. The percentage overlap between two repertoires was calculated by dividing the number of shared unique clonotypes by the size of the smaller repertoire. Three approaches were used to assess repertoire richness: RTK rarefaction, the Chao1 estimator, and Recon v2.1 estimates of unobserved clonotypes. Generation probabilities were computed with OLGA for all TCRbeta clonotypes obtained by the gDNA method from several donors. In TCRdb, the immuneACCESS table is reduced to in-frame sequences with V and J assigned. These tables do not hold every clone; where another copy was compared, an unresolved V gene accounts for under half, and the others remain unexplained. V, J and clone size reflect that table, while D and trimming were determined from the DNA. The sample records 2,500,000 or so clones, 85% to 95% of which are singletons. 0.37% of the sample is in the top ten clones.

This specimen belongs to a study of shared clonotypes between healthy human individuals (dated by TCRdb to between 2020 and 2021). For context, the study as a whole: The cohort comprised a couple of women and a few men aged 18 to 49 years. Blood TCR repertoires of about five healthy adults were deeply sequenced to estimate repertoire size and the extent of clonotype sharing between individuals. Each donor's leukapheresis produced roughly between roughly 0.9 and 8.9 billion PBMCs. Libraries were prepared and TCR repertoires were sequenced by different laboratories using diverse techniques, in order to increase sequencing depth and limit assay-specific biases. For each donor, CD4 naive and CD4 memory were each run on three plates, CD8 naive on two plates, and CD8 memory on one plate. Overall study outcomes, separate from this receptor: Sampling was limited to blood, and TCR repertoires in tissue likely differ from TCR repertoires in blood. Rarefaction of sorted-subset datasets indicated incomplete sequencing despite the large sequencing depth. Around 5.4% of naive CD4, 3.5% of naive CD8, about 2.4% of memory CD4, and 0.35% to 0.5% of memory CD8 clonotypes were shared across a few donors. The small number of donors limited the genetic and exposure-history diversity represented. Higher generation probabilities were observed for clonotypes shared by all four sorted-subset donors than for non-shared clonotypes. Larger estimated clonotype richness was generally found for naive subsets than for memory subsets. Based on pairwise subsampling, the degree of clonotype sharing among donors was expected to be affected by sequencing depth.

The donors were healthy, HIV-negative adults with no recently reported acute infections or vaccinations. Only Caucasian adults living in Nashville, Tennessee, USA were represented among the donors. CD4+ T cells were enriched by magnetic negative selection; naive cells were then positively selected on CD45RA, and the negative fraction formed the memory subset. After blood collection by leukapheresis, PBMCs were isolated using Ficoll-Histopaque density gradient centrifugation and then cryopreserved in the vapor phase of liquid nitrogen. Analytical flow cytometry was used to check the purity and quantity of every magnetically sorted T cell population. Genomic DNA was isolated from each sorted fraction and quantified by UV absorbance on a Nanodrop 2000c. Counted from cysteine to phenylalanine, this CDR3 has 14 amino acids. The sequence is cut down to CDR3 DNA, 42 bases in frame from base 1. V is pruned by 2 bases and J by 4 bases, leaving 3 bases of the junction without a gene match. The germline V gene (reference sequence) specifies SSHAT as CDR1 and FNYEAQ as CDR2.

Sequencing used naive CD4+ T cells from PBMCs. Read against the paper, the sample's cell subset or site label means: CD45RA+ positively selected. This sequence was found in a man aged 18 to 29 in good health. Some clones in this sample may be carry-over from other donors' samples. The chain is assembled from TRBV7-7 and TRBJ2-5, with 8 middle bases fitting TRBD2. Read as DNA, the sequence is TGTGCCAGCAGCTTATCGCTAGCGGGAGAGACCCAGTACTTC. Translation gives CASSLSLAGETQYF.